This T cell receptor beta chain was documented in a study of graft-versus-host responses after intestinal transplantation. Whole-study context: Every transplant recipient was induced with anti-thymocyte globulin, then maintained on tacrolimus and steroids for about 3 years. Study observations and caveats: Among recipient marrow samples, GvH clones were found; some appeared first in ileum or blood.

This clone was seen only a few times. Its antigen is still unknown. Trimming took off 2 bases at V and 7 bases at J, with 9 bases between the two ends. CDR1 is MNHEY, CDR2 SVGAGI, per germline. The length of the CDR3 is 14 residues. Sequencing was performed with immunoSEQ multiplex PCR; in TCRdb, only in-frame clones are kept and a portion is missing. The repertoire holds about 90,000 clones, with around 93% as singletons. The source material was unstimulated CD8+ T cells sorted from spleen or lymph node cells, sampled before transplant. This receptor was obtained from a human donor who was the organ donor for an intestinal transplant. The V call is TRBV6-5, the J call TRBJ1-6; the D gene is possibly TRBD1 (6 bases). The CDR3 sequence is CASSYGQGNSPLHF. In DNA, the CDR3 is TGTGCCAGCAGTTACGGGCAGGGGAATTCACCCCTCCACTTT.